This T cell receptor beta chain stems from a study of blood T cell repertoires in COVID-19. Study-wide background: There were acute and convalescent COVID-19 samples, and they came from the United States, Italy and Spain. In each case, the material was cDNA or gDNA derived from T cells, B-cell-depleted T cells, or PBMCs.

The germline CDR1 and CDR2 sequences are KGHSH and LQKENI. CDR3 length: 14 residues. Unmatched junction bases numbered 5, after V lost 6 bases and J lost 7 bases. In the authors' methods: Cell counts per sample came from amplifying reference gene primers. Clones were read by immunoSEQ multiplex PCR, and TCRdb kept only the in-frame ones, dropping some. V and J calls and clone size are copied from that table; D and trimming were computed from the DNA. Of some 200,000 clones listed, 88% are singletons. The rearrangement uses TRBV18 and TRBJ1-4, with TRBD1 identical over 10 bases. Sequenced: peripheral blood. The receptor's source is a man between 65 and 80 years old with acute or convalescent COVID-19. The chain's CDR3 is CASSRGTGAEKLFF. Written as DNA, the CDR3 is TGTGCCAGCTCCAGGGGGACAGGGGCTGAAAAACTGTTTTTT.